Listed below are T cell receptor beta chains from one sample, sequenced in a study of regulatory T cells in long-lasting Graves disease. TCRdb reprocessed the multiplex PCR reads via MiXCR and lists one record per CDR3 protein. The table records approximately 400,000 distinct CDR3 sequences, about 15% of them present only once. This same sample was also taken into another study, of T cells in Graves' hyperthyroidism and ophthalmopathy.

The material was peripheral blood mononuclear cells (PBMCs), obtained at new diagnosis, from a patient treated with antithyroid drugs. The receptors were gathered from a woman younger than 45 with Graves disease. Each CDR3 is given with its conserved first and last residue. Fields, in order: D gene, V gene, J gene, clone size, CDR3 protein, CDR3 DNA. A D gene is named only where the DNA matches it firmly. Some rows mark clone size as missing; the rest say once, few, many or name a class of expanded clone.

D gene: TRBD1; V gene: TRBV10-1; J gene: TRBJ1-6; clone size: few; CDR3 protein: CASTPTSARDRHSPLHF; CDR3 DNA: TGCGCCAGCACCCCAACAAGTGCCCGGGACAGGCATTCACCCCTCCACTTT
D gene: TRBD1; V gene: TRBV7-2; J gene: TRBJ2-2; clone size: .; CDR3 protein: CASSPGGRTGELFF; CDR3 DNA: TGTGCCAGCAGTCCAGGGGGCCGGACCGGGGAGCTGTTTTTT
D gene: .; V gene: TRBV18; J gene: TRBJ2-5; clone size: .; CDR3 protein: CASSRADGAETQYF; CDR3 DNA: TGTGCCAGCTCACGAGCGGACGGAGCCGAGACCCAGTACTTC
D gene: .; V gene: TRBV4-1; J gene: TRBJ1-5; clone size: few; CDR3 protein: CASSQDGAQGSNQPQHF; CDR3 DNA: TGCGCCAGCAGCCAAGATGGGGCCCAAGGATCCAATCAGCCCCAGCATTTT
D gene: .; V gene: TRBV12-5; J gene: TRBJ1-1; clone size: many; CDR3 protein: CASTTSGSTEAFF; CDR3 DNA: TGTGCTAGTACGACCTCCGGGAGCACTGAAGCTTTCTTT
D gene: .; V gene: TRBV6-9; J gene: TRBJ1-4; clone size: few; CDR3 protein: CASSSQDFSPEEKLFF; CDR3 DNA: TGTGCCAGCAGTTCACAAGACTTTTCACCCGAGGAAAAACTGTTTTTT
D gene: .; V gene: TRBV5-6; J gene: TRBJ1-2; clone size: .; CDR3 protein: CASLQGSYGYTF; CDR3 DNA: TGTGCCAGCCTGCAGGGTAGCTATGGCTACACCTTC
D gene: .; V gene: TRBV6-5; J gene: TRBJ2-3; clone size: many; CDR3 protein: CASSYSKQLSTDTQYF; CDR3 DNA: TGTGCCAGCAGTTACTCGAAACAGCTGAGCACAGATACGCAGTATTTT
D gene: .; V gene: TRBV28; J gene: TRBJ2-1; clone size: many; CDR3 protein: CASSLGYSYNEQFF; CDR3 DNA: TGTGCCAGCAGTTTGGGATACTCCTACAATGAGCAGTTCTTC
D gene: TRBD2; V gene: TRBV7-9; J gene: TRBJ2-3; clone size: many; CDR3 protein: CASSLKSGREVADTQYF; CDR3 DNA: TGTGCCAGCAGCTTAAAATCCGGGAGGGAGGTCGCAGATACGCAGTATTTT
D gene: .; V gene: TRBV12-3/TRBV12-4; J gene: TRBJ1-5; clone size: few; CDR3 protein: CASSFPDQPQHF; CDR3 DNA: TGTGCCAGCAGTTTTCCTGATCAGCCCCAGCATTTT
D gene: .; V gene: TRBV28; J gene: TRBJ2-7; clone size: few; CDR3 protein: CASTLTDGGSYEQYF; CDR3 DNA: TGTGCCAGCACCCTCACCGATGGGGGCTCCTACGAGCAGTACTTC
D gene: .; V gene: TRBV29-1; J gene: TRBJ2-1; clone size: few; CDR3 protein: CSVLPYNEQFF; CDR3 DNA: TGCAGCGTTCTGCCTTACAATGAGCAGTTCTTC
D gene: TRBD1; V gene: TRBV7-9; J gene: TRBJ2-1; clone size: .; CDR3 protein: CASSLPGGTENNEQFF; CDR3 DNA: TGTGCCAGCAGCTTACCCGGTGGGACAGAAAACAATGAGCAGTTCTTC
D gene: TRBD2; V gene: TRBV30; J gene: TRBJ2-1; clone size: many; CDR3 protein: CAWSGTGGSASYNEQFF; CDR3 DNA: TGTGCCTGGAGTGGTACGGGAGGATCCGCCTCCTACAATGAGCAGTTCTTC
D gene: .; V gene: TRBV7-2; J gene: TRBJ2-2; clone size: many; CDR3 protein: CASSPDSNTGELFF; CDR3 DNA: TGTGCCAGCAGCCCGGACTCGAACACCGGGGAGCTGTTTTTT
D gene: TRBD2; V gene: TRBV7-9; J gene: TRBJ2-4; clone size: .; CDR3 protein: CASSFLADQVQYF; CDR3 DNA: TGTGCCAGCAGCTTCCTAGCGGATCAGGTTCAGTACTTC
D gene: .; V gene: TRBV10-3; J gene: TRBJ2-3; clone size: .; CDR3 protein: CAISQATDTQYF; CDR3 DNA: TGTGCCATCAGTCAGGCCACAGATACGCAGTATTTT
D gene: TRBD2; V gene: TRBV2; J gene: TRBJ2-1; clone size: many; CDR3 protein: CASSVLAGAREQFF; CDR3 DNA: TGTGCCAGCAGTGTACTAGCGGGAGCTCGGGAGCAGTTCTTC
D gene: .; V gene: TRBV12-3/TRBV12-4; J gene: TRBJ2-5; clone size: many; CDR3 protein: CASSFRQGQRETQYF; CDR3 DNA: TGTGCCAGCAGTTTTCGGCAGGGGCAGCGAGAGACCCAGTACTTC
D gene: TRBD2; V gene: TRBV11-2; J gene: TRBJ2-7; clone size: many; CDR3 protein: CASSSSSGSYEQYF; CDR3 DNA: TGTGCCAGCAGCTCCTCTAGCGGGAGTTACGAGCAGTACTTC
D gene: TRBD2; V gene: TRBV30; J gene: TRBJ2-1; clone size: few; CDR3 protein: CAWWGGSLDNEQFF; CDR3 DNA: TGTGCCTGGTGGGGGGGGAGTCTGGACAATGAGCAGTTCTTC
D gene: TRBD2; V gene: TRBV20-1; J gene: TRBJ2-3; clone size: many; CDR3 protein: CSARRAGGTDTQYF; CDR3 DNA: TGCAGTGCGAGACGAGCGGGAGGCACAGATACGCAGTATTTT
D gene: .; V gene: TRBV7-3; J gene: TRBJ2-7; clone size: many; CDR3 protein: CASSLGGNNEQYF; CDR3 DNA: TGTGCCAGCAGCTTAGGCGGGAACAACGAGCAGTACTTC
D gene: .; V gene: TRBV24-1; J gene: TRBJ2-1; clone size: many; CDR3 protein: CATSETPQGTYNEQFF; CDR3 DNA: TGTGCCACCAGTGAAACCCCCCAAGGGACCTACAATGAGCAGTTCTTC
D gene: .; V gene: TRBV5-8; J gene: TRBJ2-3; clone size: many; CDR3 protein: CASSSTSRTDTQYF; CDR3 DNA: TGTGCCAGCAGCTCTACCTCCCGCACAGATACGCAGTATTTT
D gene: TRBD1; V gene: TRBV3-1; J gene: TRBJ2-7; clone size: many; CDR3 protein: CASSQEDRAGKGHEQYF; CDR3 DNA: TGTGCCAGCAGCCAAGAAGACAGGGCGGGTAAGGGCCACGAGCAGTACTTC
D gene: TRBD2; V gene: TRBV19; J gene: TRBJ2-2; clone size: .; CDR3 protein: CASISGAKNTGELFF; CDR3 DNA: TGTGCCAGTATTAGCGGGGCGAAGAACACCGGGGAGCTGTTTTTT
D gene: .; V gene: TRBV11-2; J gene: TRBJ1-3; clone size: .; CDR3 protein: CASSLDPDSGNTIYF; CDR3 DNA: TGTGCCAGCAGCTTAGACCCAGACTCTGGAAACACCATATATTTT
D gene: TRBD1; V gene: TRBV6-2/TRBV6-3; J gene: TRBJ2-3; clone size: few; CDR3 protein: CASSSQGVRDTQYF; CDR3 DNA: TGTGCCAGCAGTTCCCAGGGGGTCAGAGATACGCAGTATTTT
D gene: .; V gene: TRBV11-2; J gene: TRBJ2-5; clone size: many; CDR3 protein: CASSLDRGVQETQYF; CDR3 DNA: TGTGCCAGCAGCTTAGATCGAGGGGTCCAAGAGACCCAGTACTTC
D gene: TRBD2; V gene: TRBV19; J gene: TRBJ2-3; clone size: .; CDR3 protein: CATVSTSGTTDTQYF; CDR3 DNA: TGTGCCACCGTCTCGACTAGCGGGACCACAGATACGCAGTATTTT
D gene: .; V gene: TRBV6-1; J gene: TRBJ2-1; clone size: .; CDR3 protein: CASKQRGGTMNEQFF; CDR3 DNA: TGTGCCAGCAAACAAAGGGGGGGTACAATGAATGAGCAGTTCTTC
D gene: .; V gene: TRBV3-1; J gene: TRBJ2-3; clone size: many; CDR3 protein: CASSQGRDGGWGGTQYF; CDR3 DNA: TGTGCCAGCAGCCAAGGTCGGGACGGAGGATGGGGAGGTACGCAGTATTTT
D gene: .; V gene: TRBV6-2/TRBV6-3; J gene: TRBJ2-7; clone size: many; CDR3 protein: CASSYTGASYEQYF; CDR3 DNA: TGTGCCAGCAGTTACACCGGGGCGTCATACGAGCAGTACTTC
D gene: TRBD2; V gene: TRBV11-2; J gene: TRBJ2-7; clone size: many; CDR3 protein: CASSFPGTSGSEQYF; CDR3 DNA: TGTGCCAGCAGCTTTCCCGGGACTAGCGGGAGCGAGCAGTACTTC
D gene: .; V gene: TRBV24-1; J gene: TRBJ1-3; clone size: many; CDR3 protein: CATRASSGNTIYF; CDR3 DNA: TGTGCCACCCGGGCCAGCTCTGGAAACACCATATATTTT
D gene: TRBD2; V gene: TRBV3-1; J gene: TRBJ2-4; clone size: many; CDR3 protein: CASSQAGGKNIQYF; CDR3 DNA: TGTGCCAGCAGCCAAGCGGGAGGCAAAAACATTCAGTACTTC
D gene: .; V gene: TRBV27; J gene: TRBJ1-2; clone size: .; CDR3 protein: CASSLSTSPYGYTF; CDR3 DNA: TGTGCCAGCAGTTTATCGACAAGCCCCTATGGCTACACCTTC
D gene: .; V gene: TRBV11-2; J gene: TRBJ2-1; clone size: many; CDR3 protein: CASSLDWGRVFNEQFF; CDR3 DNA: TGTGCCAGCAGCTTAGACTGGGGGAGAGTCTTCAATGAGCAGTTCTTC
D gene: .; V gene: TRBV18; J gene: TRBJ1-5; clone size: many; CDR3 protein: CASSPGVGQPQHF; CDR3 DNA: TGTGCCAGCTCGCCAGGGGTAGGTCAGCCCCAGCATTTT
D gene: TRBD2; V gene: TRBV27; J gene: TRBJ2-1; clone size: many; CDR3 protein: CASSSGTSGTNEQFF; CDR3 DNA: TGTGCCAGCAGTTCCGGGACTAGCGGGACCAATGAGCAGTTCTTC
D gene: .; V gene: TRBV12-5; J gene: TRBJ2-5; clone size: few; CDR3 protein: CASSYIPILGETQYF; CDR3 DNA: TGTGCTAGTTCCTACATCCCAATCTTGGGGGAGACCCAGTACTTC
D gene: TRBD2; V gene: TRBV29-1; J gene: TRBJ2-7; clone size: many; CDR3 protein: CSVERLAPYEQYF; CDR3 DNA: TGCAGCGTTGAGAGACTAGCCCCCTACGAGCAGTACTTC
D gene: .; V gene: TRBV20-1; J gene: TRBJ2-7; clone size: .; CDR3 protein: CSAKDGERLSYEQYF; CDR3 DNA: TGCAGTGCTAAAGATGGGGAGCGGCTCTCCTACGAGCAGTACTTC
D gene: .; V gene: TRBV27; J gene: TRBJ2-5; clone size: many; CDR3 protein: CASSFYTGSETQYF; CDR3 DNA: TGTGCCAGCAGTTTCTACACAGGGTCAGAGACCCAGTACTTC
D gene: .; V gene: TRBV12-3/TRBV12-4; J gene: TRBJ2-3; clone size: many; CDR3 protein: CASSLGGSTDTQYF; CDR3 DNA: TGTGCCAGCAGCTTAGGGGGGAGCACAGATACGCAGTATTTT
D gene: TRBD1; V gene: TRBV2; J gene: TRBJ1-4; clone size: .; CDR3 protein: CASSLDRFEKLFF; CDR3 DNA: TGTGCCAGCAGTTTGGACAGGTTTGAAAAACTGTTTTTT
D gene: TRBD1; V gene: TRBV19; J gene: TRBJ1-5; clone size: few; CDR3 protein: CASSFATGGGQPQHF; CDR3 DNA: TGTGCCAGTAGTTTCGCCACAGGGGGAGGACAGCCCCAGCATTTT